Listed below are T cell receptor beta chains from one sample, sequenced in a study of T cell clonotyping in hematopoietic cell transplantation. Sequencing was performed with immunoSEQ multiplex PCR; in TCRdb, only in-frame clones are kept and a portion is missing. Among approximately 80,000 clones listed, almost 97% were seen once. The sample in question was peripheral blood mononuclear cells, obtained before stem cell transplant. The receptors were sampled from a woman in her fifties or sixties with acute myeloid leukemia. Some clones in this sample may be carry-over from other donors' samples. The conserved cysteine and the conserved F or W are not part of the CDR3 here. Size is omitted from some rows. Given values are once, few, many or a class for expanded clones.

V gene: TRBV30; clone size: .; CDR3 protein: AWTRQGAFGYT
V gene: TRBV5-4; clone size: .; CDR3 protein: ASSLVQDTGELF
V gene: TRBV7-2; clone size: once; CDR3 protein: ASSLANGAYGYT
V gene: TRBV5-1; clone size: .; CDR3 protein: ASSRGTGTQQTQY
V gene: TRBV28; clone size: .; CDR3 protein: ASSLFKWTGETQY
V gene: TRBV7-9; clone size: .; CDR3 protein: ASSPHNSNQPQH
V gene: TRBV28; clone size: .; CDR3 protein: ASSLLSAKNIQY
V gene: TRBV2; clone size: .; CDR3 protein: ASRGGQNTGELF
V gene: TRBV7-2; clone size: .; CDR3 protein: ASSLGGGQPQH
V gene: TRBV5-6; clone size: .; CDR3 protein: ASSVGLGYGYT
V gene: TRBV9; clone size: .; CDR3 protein: ASSPQVGIGEQY
V gene: TRBV20-1; clone size: .; CDR3 protein: SAWDSYEQY
V gene: TRBV5-1; clone size: .; CDR3 protein: ASSLAVSGFTGELF